A selection of T cell receptor beta chains follows, all from one sample in a study of cytomegalovirus exposure and HLA in healthy donors. The protocol was immunoSEQ multiplex PCR, while the TCRdb copy is restricted to in-frame clones and leaves out a portion. The sample records roughly 77,000 clones, about 78% being singletons. Sequencing was carried out using PBMCs. Receptor source: a woman aged 40 to 55 in good health and CMV-seropositive. CDR3s include the opening cysteine and the closing phenylalanine or tryptophan. Fields, in order: J gene, V gene, CDR3 protein.

J: TRBJ2-1
V: TRBV2
CDR3: CASTLERGSEQFF

J: TRBJ1-1
V: TRBV6-1
CDR3: CASGGRQGATEAFF

J: TRBJ2-1
V: TRBV6-1
CDR3: CASSASGGGSYNEQFF

J: TRBJ2-7
V: TRBV19
CDR3: CASSINVPATEQYF

J: TRBJ1-6
V: TRBV7-3
CDR3: CASSFRGAHYNSPLHF

J: TRBJ2-6
V: TRBV10-3
CDR3: CAISDYRLAGGSGANVLTF

J: TRBJ2-7
V: TRBV9
CDR3: CASSRDRVSYEQYF

J: TRBJ2-7
V: TRBV14
CDR3: CASSHSSEGWTLTSYEQYF

J: TRBJ2-1
V: TRBV6-1
CDR3: CASSGTSGGAFPYNEQFF

J: TRBJ2-7
V: TRBV9
CDR3: CASSRGQRAYEQYF

J: TRBJ1-1
V: TRBV6-6
CDR3: CASRTEGAPGAEAFF

J: TRBJ1-5
V: TRBV19
CDR3: CASSRIAMGNQPQHF

J: TRBJ2-7
V: TRBV2
CDR3: CASKGQGLGEQYF

J: TRBJ2-5
V: TRBV7-6
CDR3: CASSSPTSGGAETQYF

J: TRBJ2-7
V: TRBV27
CDR3: CASYPYKGQEIHEQYF

J: TRBJ1-2
V: TRBV7-3
CDR3: CASSLGGVDGTYYGYTF

J: TRBJ1-2
V: TRBV25-1
CDR3: CASSLTGGGGLNYGYTF

J: TRBJ1-5
V: TRBV2
CDR3: CASRGTENQPQHF

J: TRBJ2-7
V: TRBV2
CDR3: CASSLAGPPYEQYF

J: TRBJ2-5
V: TRBV5-1
CDR3: CASSPLAGEPGAQYF

J: TRBJ2-6
V: TRBV29-1
CDR3: CSVGAGRSGANVLTF

J: TRBJ1-1
V: TRBV10-3
CDR3: CATSRDSSVATEAFF

J: TRBJ1-5
V: TRBV4-1
CDR3: CASSQFGTGDQPQHF

J: TRBJ2-5
V: TRBV6-1
CDR3: CASSDLAGGQETQYF

J: TRBJ1-2
V: TRBV19
CDR3: CASSPQGGDYGYTF

J: TRBJ1-1
V: TRBV29-1
CDR3: CSVDITRMNTEAFF

J: TRBJ2-7
V: TRBV2
CDR3: CASSPGQGSWEQYF

J: TRBJ1-1
V: TRBV29-1
CDR3: CSAGEGDNTEAFF

J: TRBJ1-2
V: TRBV5-4
CDR3: CASSSRTGQYGYTF

J: TRBJ2-3
V: TRBV19
CDR3: CATRDFLTDTQYF

J: TRBJ2-1
V: TRBV10-2
CDR3: CASALLAGGYNEQFF

J: TRBJ2-2
V: TRBV19
CDR3: CASMGPENTGELFF

J: TRBJ2-6
V: TRBV15
CDR3: CATSRGDRGSGANVLTF

J: TRBJ2-1
V: TRBV2
CDR3: CASSEPPSEQFF